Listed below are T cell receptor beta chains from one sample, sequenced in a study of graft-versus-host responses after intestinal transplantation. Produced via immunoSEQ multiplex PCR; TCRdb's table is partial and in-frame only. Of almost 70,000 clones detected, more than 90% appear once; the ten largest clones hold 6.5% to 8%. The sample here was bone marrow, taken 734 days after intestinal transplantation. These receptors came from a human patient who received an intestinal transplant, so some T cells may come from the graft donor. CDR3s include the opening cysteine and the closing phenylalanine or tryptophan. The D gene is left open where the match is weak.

CDR3: CASSVEGGQPQHF
J: TRBJ1-5
V: TRBV19
D: NA

CDR3: CASSPPGDVDTQYF
J: TRBJ2-3
V: TRBV6-5
D: NA

CDR3: CASSIVTLGEQFF
J: TRBJ2-1
V: TRBV19
D: NA

CDR3: CASSFFDSNQPQHF
J: TRBJ1-5
V: TRBV28
D: NA

CDR3: CSGRASPGDTIYF
J: TRBJ1-3
V: TRBV29-1
D: NA

CDR3: CASSYFTGATEAFF
J: TRBJ1-1
V: TRBV6-5
D: TRBD1

CDR3: CASSHGRLAEATDTQYF
J: TRBJ2-3
V: TRBV4-2
D: TRBD2

CDR3: CASGLQDVATPTF
J: TRBJ1-2
V: TRBV12-5
D: NA

CDR3: CSVSGRARETQYF
J: TRBJ2-5
V: TRBV29-1
D: TRBD2

CDR3: CSVGGLAGGRFGPTGELFF
J: TRBJ2-2
V: TRBV29-1
D: TRBD2

CDR3: CAWDLGAPNTEAFF
J: TRBJ1-1
V: TRBV30
D: NA

CDR3: CASSLGTAYGYTF
J: TRBJ1-2
V: TRBV7-2
D: NA

CDR3: CSVVPGGLQETQYF
J: TRBJ2-5
V: TRBV29-1
D: TRBD2